The clone carrying this T cell receptor (beta chain) came up many times. The ends lost 3 bases at V and 6 bases at J; junction bases unmatched: 4. This CDR3 is built from 13 residues. Germline CDR1 is SGDLS and CDR2 is YYNGEE. The data were taken from a study of T cells in Graves' hyperthyroidism and ophthalmopathy. There were TCR beta CDR3 regions amplified from RNA transcripts. The TCR CDR3 first-round RT-PCR relied on the HTBI primer set. TCRdb re-derived calls from the multiplex PCR reads in MiXCR, one entry per CDR3 protein. The table lists 750,000 to 900,000 distinct CDR3 sequences, roughly 40% of them singletons. Exclusion followed for patients with uncontrolled infection, other autoimmune disease, pregnancy or lactation.

The receptor comes from a man aged 18 to 30 with Graves' hyperthyroidism. The chain has TRBV9 and TRBJ1-1; 8 nucleotides match TRBD1. Sequencing was carried out using blood. CDR3 sequence: CASSATGAAEAFF. CDR3 bases: TGTGCCAGCAGCGCGACAGGGGCAGCTGAAGCTTTCTTT. Based on the CDR3 plus reference TRBV9 and TRBJ1-1, the full variable domain is DSGVTQTPKHLITATGQRVTLRCSPRSGDLSVYWYQQSLDQGLQFLIQYYNGEERAKGNILERFSAQQFPDLHSELNLSSLELGDSALYFCASSATGAAEAFFGQGTRLTVV.